Each of the 3 T cell receptor beta chains below was sequenced from the same sample in a study of blood T cells in healthy people across ages. Next came a second PCR, run for roughly 6 to 11 cycles, which used a sample-barcoded 5' primer along with a J-beta primer mix. TCRdb passed the 5' RACE reads through MiXCR, listing each CDR3 protein once. The table records about 720,000 distinct CDR3 sequences, 20% to 30% of them present only once. This sample was also put to use in a study of T cells of mothers and their children.

The sequenced sample consisted of blood. The receptor set was obtained from a boy aged 5-17 years in good health.

This clonotype has at least ten counts. V is TRBV29-1 and J is TRBJ1-5, with 8 bases that match TRBD1. V shed 6 bases and J 2 bases; nucleotides not matched to a gene: 3. The CDR3 consists of 13 residues. The germline CDR1 and CDR2 sequences are SQVTM and ANQGSEA. The DNA of the CDR3 is TGCAGCGTCCAGGGGGCGGGCAATCAGCCCCAGCATTTT. Encoded protein: CSVQGAGNQPQHF.

The V and J genes are TRBV12-3 or TRBV12-4 and TRBJ2-5; 7 bases map to TRBD1. The DNA matches TRBJ2-1 better at its end, which makes the J call doubtful. CDR3 length: 15 amino acids. For the CDR3, the DNA is TGTGCCAGCAGTAACCCCGTGGACAGGTACAATGAGCAGTTCTTC. Amino acid sequence: CASSNPVDRYNEQFF.

There are many counts of this clonotype. V usage is TRBV4-3 and J usage is TRBJ2-7; D is unclear. CDR1 and CDR2 from the germline V gene are LGHNA and YSLEER. Trimming stripped 0 bases from V and 6 bases from J, with 9 bases between. The CDR3 is 13 residues long. The CDR3 DNA reads TGCGCCAGCAGCCAAGATGGGGTAGCCGAGCAGTACTTC. This gives the protein CASSQDGVAEQYF.